This T cell receptor beta chain is drawn from a study of blood T cell repertoires in COVID-19. The CDR3 consists of 18 residues. V trimming: 4 bases; J trimming: 4 bases; junction bases outside the gene matches: 6. CDR1 SGHVS and CDR2 FNYEAQ come from the germline V gene. Repertoires were generated with immunoSEQ multiplex PCR, while TCRdb's copy carries only in-frame clones and drops some. The table lists hundreds of thousands of clones, 70% to 90% of them singletons. The sample consisted of peripheral blood. The V gene is TRBV7-6, the J gene TRBJ2-2; 16 bases match TRBD2. The receptor comes from a human donor in a cohort sampled during active COVID-19. CDR3 amino acids: CASSSGLAGGRSTGELFF. DNA of the CDR3: TGTGCCAGCAGCTCGGGACTAGCGGGGGGGCGGAGCACCGGGGAGCTGTTTTTT. Drawing the rest from reference TRBV7-6 and TRBJ2-2, the complete variable domain is GAGVSQSPRYKVTKRGQDVALRCDPISGHVSLYWYRQALGQGPEFLTYFNYEAQQDKSGLPNDRFSAERPEGSISTLTIQRTEQRDSAMYRCASSSGLAGGRSTGELFFGEGSRLTVL.